The 17 T cell receptor beta chains in this list originate from one sample, sequenced in a study of blood T cell repertoires in COVID-19. Assay used: immunoSEQ multiplex PCR; TCRdb lists only in-frame clones, some missing. The data hold 150,000 to 200,000 clones, with around 76% observed a single time. Sequencing used PBMCs or T cells enriched from blood (not recorded which). These receptors all come from a woman in her forties or fifties with acute COVID-19.

The rearrangement joins TRBV6-5 to TRBJ1-3; D possibly corresponds to TRBD1 (6 bases). The V and J ends lost 10 bases and 0 bases respectively, with 16 bases between them. Germline loops: CDR1 MNHEY, CDR2 SVGAGI. This CDR3 is 15 amino acids long. For the CDR3, the DNA is TGTGCCACCGCCCGGGGGGCCAGCTCTGGAAACACCATATATTTT. Its translation is CATARGASSGNTIYF.

The chain combines TRBV11-1 with TRBJ1-1, with D unclear. The CDR3 covers 13 residues. V gave up 5 bases and J gave up 1 base, with 8 bases separating them. Germline V CDR1 and CDR2: SGHAT, FQDESV (reference sequence). The CDR3 DNA follows: TGTGCCAGCAGCCAGAGACAGAACACTGAAGCTTTCTTT. Translated: CASSQRQNTEAFF.

The chain combines TRBV6-1 with TRBJ1-2; D unresolved. CDR1 and CDR2 from the germline V gene are MNHNS and SASEGT. The CDR3 has 14 residues. V was clipped by 5 bases and J by 8 bases, with 18 bases between them. The CDR3 DNA sequence: TGTGCCAGCAGTTTGGAGGGCAGTCGGGTAGGCTACACCTTC. As protein: CASSLEGSRVGYTF.

This clone is a singleton in its sample. The V gene is TRBV11-3, the J gene TRBJ1-1; the D gene is possibly TRBD1 (6 bases). The V end lost 1 base, the J end lost 3 bases, and 12 bases lay between the germline ends. Germline loops: CDR1 SGHNT, CDR2 YENEEA. CDR3 length: 15 residues. The CDR3 DNA follows: TGTGCCAGCAGCTTAGGGCGAGGGGGGGACACTGAAGCTTTCTTT. Amino acids: CASSLGRGGDTEAFF.

This rearrangement joins TRBV18 to TRBJ1-6; 8 bases are a match to TRBD1. V lost 3 bases and J lost 9; bases outside the gene matches: 10. Germline V gives CDR1 KGHSH, CDR2 LQKENI. CDR3 length equals 16 residues. The CDR3 nucleotides are TGTGCCAGCTCACCCACGTCAGGGGGCTCGGGTTCACCCCTCCACTTT. It translates to CASSPTSGGSGSPLHF.

Comments on this clone: At the DNA level, this CDR3 is encoded by other sequences in the same sample as well. This chain joins TRBV24-1 and TRBJ1-2; the match to TRBD1 covers 11 bases. The CDR3 runs 15 residues. Germline V gene sequence: CDR1 KGHDR, CDR2 SFDVKD. Trimming took 3 bases from V and 3 from J; bases not matched to a gene: 2. The CDR3 loop is CATSDPGQGDYGYTF. In DNA form, the CDR3 reads TGTGCCACCAGTGATCCGGGACAGGGGGACTATGGCTACACCTTC.

This chain links TRBV7-2 with TRBJ1-2; 11 bases map to TRBD1. Germline lookup yields CDR1 SGHTA and CDR2 FQGNSA. This CDR3 is built from 16 residues. The trim removed 5 bases at V and 7 bases at J, leaving 12 bases unmatched. The CDR3 reads CASSTPVGQGASGYTF. CDR3 nucleotide sequence: TGTGCCAGCAGCACGCCGGTAGGACAGGGGGCCTCTGGCTACACCTTC.

The CDR3 region has the DNA TGCGCCAGCAGCCAAAAGGACTCCACAACGCAGTATTTT. It codes for CASSQKDSTTQYF. The chain has TRBV4-3 and TRBJ2-3; possible D gene TRBD2, 5 bases. Trimming stripped 2 bases from V and 9 bases from J, with 12 bases between. The length of the CDR3 is 13 residues. Germline values: CDR1 LGHNA, CDR2 YSLEER.

This chain joins TRBV18 and TRBJ1-1; D is unresolved. Germline lookup yields CDR1 KGHSH and CDR2 LQKENI. V was trimmed by 6 bases and J by 5 bases, leaving 25 bases between them. This CDR3 is built from 17 residues. CDR3 bases: TGTGCCAGCTCCCAAAGGGTCGGATCCAGTCCGGGAACTGAAGCTTTCTTT. As protein: CASSQRVGSSPGTEAFF.

The chain is built from TRBV4-2 and TRBJ2-1; weak D call: TRBD2 (6 bases). The CDR3 runs to 18 residues. CDR1 and CDR2 (germline): LGHNA, YNFKEQ. Between the trimmed V and J ends, which lost 3 bases and 4 bases, there was a span of 22 bases. This CDR3 reads CASSQTSQGGKKYNEQFF. The DNA for the CDR3 is TGTGCCAGCAGCCAGACATCTCAGGGAGGAAAAAAATACAATGAGCAGTTCTTC.

This clone was detected a few times. This chain connects TRBV7-9 to TRBJ2-4, with 7 bases matching TRBD2. The junction had 7 bases not matched to a gene; V was cut back by 5 bases and J by 0 bases. This CDR3 contains 16 residues. Germline V lookup: CDR1 SEHNR, CDR2 FQNEAQ (reference sequence). The CDR3 protein is CASSHGGILAKNIQYF. The CDR3 bases are TGTGCCAGCAGCCACGGGGGGATCCTAGCCAAAAACATTCAGTACTTC.

This rearrangement joins TRBV28 to TRBJ1-2; possibly TRBD1 for D (6 bases). The CDR3 has 14 amino acids. The germline CDR1 and CDR2 sequences are MDHEN and SYDVKM. Between the trimmed V and J ends, which lost 3 bases and 5 bases, there was a span of 13 bases. The CDR3 DNA sequence: TGTGCCAGCAGTTTCTCAGGGACACCTTATGGCTACACCTTC. Translating it yields CASSFSGTPYGYTF.

The chain links TRBV5-6 to TRBJ1-5; tentatively, D is TRBD1 (5 bases). The V gene lost 0 bases and the J gene lost 0 bases, with 7 bases spanning the gap. The germline V gene encodes CDR1 SGHDT and CDR2 YYEEEE. The CDR3 is 15 residues long. CDR3: CASSLGGGSNQPQHF. DNA of the CDR3: TGTGCCAGCAGCTTGGGGGGCGGTAGCAATCAGCCCCAGCATTTT.

The chain combines TRBV5-4 with TRBJ2-3, with D maybe TRBD1 (5 bases). The CDR3 spans 15 residues. In germline, CDR1 is SGHNT, CDR2 YYREEE (reference sequence). V was trimmed by 0 bases and J by 5 bases, leaving 13 bases between them. CDR3 region: CASSLGQGELDTQYF. The CDR3 DNA sequence: TGTGCCAGCAGCTTGGGGCAGGGTGAGTTAGATACGCAGTATTTT.

Comments on this clone: Additional DNA sequences in this sample encode the identical CDR3. The chain employs TRBV18 and TRBJ1-3; D not resolved. Looked up from germline, CDR1 is KGHSH and CDR2 is LQKENI. The CDR3 sequence is 15 residues long. The germline V and J ends were trimmed by 0 bases and 0 bases, with 6 bases remaining between them. CDR3 loop: CASSPPGSSGNTIYF. The CDR3 DNA follows: TGTGCCAGCTCACCACCGGGCAGCTCTGGAAACACCATATATTTT.

On this clone: Other DNA sequences of this sample code for an identical CDR3. The V and J genes are TRBV27 and TRBJ1-5; the match to TRBD1 covers 9 bases. Unmatched junction bases numbered 4, after V lost 6 bases and J lost 4 bases. Germline-derived CDR1 and CDR2 are MNHEY and SMNVEV (reference sequence). The CDR3 contains 14 residues. Here the CDR3 DNA reads TGTGCCAGCAGGACAGGGGGGGGGAATCAGCCCCAGCATTTT. This translates into CASRTGGGNQPQHF.

Only one count was recorded for this clone. V gene TRBV6-5 combines with J gene TRBJ1-1; 8 nucleotides match TRBD1. After removal of 10 bases from V and 4 bases from J, the junction contained 14 bases not matched to a gene. Germline lookup yields CDR1 MNHEY and CDR2 SVGAGI. The CDR3 totals 15 residues. The CDR3 is CAILTARTGLTEAFF. The CDR3 DNA reads as TGTGCCATCTTAACGGCTCGGACAGGGCTCACTGAAGCTTTCTTT.